This entry concerns a single T cell receptor (beta chain). What it binds is not known. This specimen belongs to a study of T cell responses to AZD1222 COVID-19 vaccine. Study conclusions and caveats: Among the donors, most were white British and more were female, and clonal diversity was possibly underestimated. The study reported that nearly half of spike-specific TCRs target unmutated variant regions. Spike regions recognized by vaccine-associated CD4 TCRs spanned the protein, led by 160-218 and 743-854. No repertoire was sampled before or during the peak T cell response, only after it.

Libraries were prepared by immunoSEQ multiplex PCR; TCRdb keeps only in-frame clonotypes and omits some of them. Among 150,000 to 200,000 clones listed, 75% to 90% were seen once. This CDR3 is built from 15 residues. Trimming pared 4 bases from V and 5 bases from J, leaving 15 bases between. Germline assignment: CDR1 LGHNA and CDR2 YSLEER. The source material was peripheral blood, sampled 28 days after the second dose of the MenACWY control vaccine. V usage is TRBV4-3 and J usage is TRBJ2-1; a possible D gene is TRBD2 (5 bases). This sequence originates from an adult who received the MenACWY meningococcal vaccine as a control. CDR3 in DNA: TGCGCCAGCAGCCTCTATTGGGAGTCCAACAATGAGCAGTTCTTC. Its translation: CASSLYWESNNEQFF.